This T cell receptor beta chain was sequenced in a study of identical twins. TCRdb processed the 5' RACE reads anew with MiXCR; each CDR3 protein has one entry. The table includes some 500,000 distinct CDR3 sequences, more than 9% detected once. This clonotype was recorded many times. Trimming removed 4 bases from V and 1 base from J; junction bases left unmatched: 6. CDR1 is MDHEN, CDR2 SYDVKM, per germline. The CDR3 is 15 residues long. These data are also associated with another study on yellow fever vaccine responses in identical twins.

This chain links TRBV28 with TRBJ2-5, with 7 nucleotides matching TRBD2. The TCR comes from a young woman in good health. The sample was PBMCs. CDR3 DNA: TGTGCCAGCAGTTCAACAGCTAGCGGCCAAGAGACCCAGTACTTC. This gives the protein CASSSTASGQETQYF. Drawing the rest from reference TRBV28 and TRBJ2-5, the complete variable domain is DVKVTQSSRYLVKRTGEKVFLECVQDMDHENMFWYRQDPGLGLRLIYFSYDVKMKEKGDIPEGYSVSREKKERFSLILESASTNQTSMYLCASSSTASGQETQYFGPGTRLLVL.